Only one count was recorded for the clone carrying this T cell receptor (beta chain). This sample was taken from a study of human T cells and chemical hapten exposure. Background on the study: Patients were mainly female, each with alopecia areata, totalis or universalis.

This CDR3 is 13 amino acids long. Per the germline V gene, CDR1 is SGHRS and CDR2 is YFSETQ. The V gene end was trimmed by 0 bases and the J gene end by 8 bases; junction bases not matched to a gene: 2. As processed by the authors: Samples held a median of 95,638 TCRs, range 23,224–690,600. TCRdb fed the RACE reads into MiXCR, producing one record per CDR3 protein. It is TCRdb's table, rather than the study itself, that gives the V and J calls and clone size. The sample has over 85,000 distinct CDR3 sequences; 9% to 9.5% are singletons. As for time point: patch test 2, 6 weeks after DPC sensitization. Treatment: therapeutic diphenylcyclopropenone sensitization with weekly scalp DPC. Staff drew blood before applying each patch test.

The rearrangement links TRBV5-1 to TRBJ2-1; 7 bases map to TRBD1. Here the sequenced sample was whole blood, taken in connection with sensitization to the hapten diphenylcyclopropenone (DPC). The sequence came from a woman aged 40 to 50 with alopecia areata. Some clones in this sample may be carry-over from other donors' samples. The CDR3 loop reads CASSLAQGDEQFF. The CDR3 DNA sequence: TGCGCCAGCAGCTTGGCTCAGGGGGATGAGCAGTTCTTC.